These T cell receptor beta chains were read from a single sample in a study of T-cell reconstitution after alpha-beta-depleted transplantation in children. In TCRdb, the PCR reads were re-called with MiXCR into one record per CDR3 protein. Of 750,000 to 950,000 distinct CDR3 sequences detected, 16% appear once; the ten largest clones hold 5%. Sequences were derived from PBMCs, mostly from graft donor cells, sampled 360 days after TCRalphabeta/CD19-depleted stem cell transplant. The receptors here all came from a male patient younger than 18 who had a stem cell transplant for acute lymphoblastic leukemia, so the T cells may come from the graft donor. Both conserved end residues are part of each CDR3. Each record gives: clone size, D gene, V gene, J gene, CDR3 protein, CDR3 DNA. A D gene is named only where the DNA matches it firmly. Part of the rows lack a size; the others show once, few, many or a class for expanded clones.

-	-	TRBV29-1	TRBJ2-1	CSVAEGALYNEQFF	TGCAGCGTTGCGGAAGGGGCCCTCTACAATGAGCAGTTCTTC
-	TRBD2	TRBV5-1	TRBJ2-7	CASSLELAALYEQYF	TGCGCCAGCAGCTTGGAACTAGCGGCCCTCTACGAGCAGTACTTC
few	TRBD2	TRBV3-1	TRBJ2-3	CASSPGLAVFVTDTQYF	TGTGCCAGCAGCCCCGGACTAGCGGTCTTTGTCACAGATACGCAGTATTTT
few	TRBD2	TRBV6-5	TRBJ2-1	CASSYRGLAGGVSHNEQFF	TGTGCCAGCAGTTACCGTGGACTAGCGGGAGGCGTAAGCCACAATGAGCAGTTCTTC
many	-	TRBV29-1	TRBJ2-1	CSVEKAPSSYNEQFF	TGCAGCGTTGAAAAGGCTCCGAGCTCCTACAATGAGCAGTTCTTC
few	-	TRBV11-3	TRBJ2-3	CASSLSRLDPDTQYF	TGTGCCAGCAGCTTATCCAGACTAGACCCAGATACGCAGTATTTT
-	-	TRBV7-3	TRBJ1-2	CASSSGTAHGYTF	TGTGCCAGCAGCTCCGGGACCGCGCATGGCTACACCTTC
-	-	TRBV9	TRBJ2-1	CASSDREGGTGNEQFF	TGTGCCAGCAGCGACAGGGAGGGAGGGACGGGGAATGAGCAGTTCTTC
-	-	TRBV7-3	TRBJ2-3	CASSSRRLTDTQYF	TGTGCCAGCAGCTCCCGACGCCTCACAGATACGCAGTATTTT
many	-	TRBV5-1	TRBJ1-3	CASSFEGHSGNTIYF	TGCGCCAGCAGCTTTGAAGGGCACTCTGGAAACACCATATATTTT
few	-	TRBV7-9	TRBJ1-5	CASSFGQEIQPQHF	TGTGCCAGCAGCTTCGGGCAGGAGATTCAGCCCCAGCATTTT
few	-	TRBV7-9	TRBJ2-7	CASSLETSFYEQYF	TGTGCCAGCAGCTTAGAGACCTCTTTCTACGAGCAGTACTTC
large	-	TRBV10-3	TRBJ2-3	CAISESEGSTDTQYF	TGTGCCATCAGTGAGTCGGAGGGAAGCACAGATACGCAGTATTTT
-	-	TRBV11-3	TRBJ2-1	CASSLGIHNEQFF	TGTGCCAGCAGCTTAGGGATACACAATGAGCAGTTCTTC
few	-	TRBV7-9	TRBJ2-2	CASPLRLTGELFF	TGTGCCAGCCCGCTTCGGCTGACCGGGGAGCTGTTTTTT
many	TRBD1	TRBV29-1	TRBJ1-2	CSVHKTGNYGYTF	TGCAGCGTCCACAAGACAGGGAACTATGGCTACACCTTC
-	-	TRBV14	TRBJ2-3	CASSQWTTFTDTQYF	TGTGCCAGCAGCCAATGGACTACCTTCACAGATACGCAGTATTTT
-	TRBD2	TRBV24-1	TRBJ2-3	CATGRDPTDTQYF	TGTGCCACCGGGAGGGACCCCACAGATACGCAGTATTTT
once	-	TRBV11-3	TRBJ1-1	CASSLNHGAGAEAFF	TGTGCCAGCAGCTTAAATCACGGGGCAGGAGCTGAAGCTTTCTTT
-	TRBD2	TRBV7-3	TRBJ2-1	CASSVGAGLAVFNEQFF	TGTGCCAGCAGCGTAGGGGCCGGACTAGCGGTTTTCAATGAGCAGTTCTTC
-	-	TRBV29-1	TRBJ1-1	CSVQGRFTTEAFF	TGCAGCGTCCAGGGGAGATTTACGACTGAAGCTTTCTTT
-	-	TRBV18	TRBJ1-1	CAGQQGLNTEAFF	TGTGCCGGCCAGCAGGGGTTGAACACTGAAGCTTTCTTT
many	-	TRBV19	TRBJ1-1	CASRTGGNTEAFF	TGTGCCAGCCGTACGGGTGGGAACACTGAAGCTTTCTTT
-	TRBD2	TRBV27	TRBJ2-1	CASRTSYPPEQFF	TGTGCCAGCAGGACTAGCTACCCCCCTGAGCAGTTCTTC
-	-	TRBV7-9	TRBJ2-1	CASSPLYEQFF	TGTGCCAGCAGCCCATTGTATGAGCAGTTCTTC
-	-	TRBV6-5	TRBJ2-3	CASSSHSNTQYF	TGTGCCAGCAGTTCCCACAGTAATACGCAGTATTTT
few	-	TRBV12-3/TRBV12-4	TRBJ2-1	CASSLTSLWNNEQFF	TGTGCCAGCAGTCTCACTAGCTTATGGAACAATGAGCAGTTCTTC
-	TRBD2	TRBV18	TRBJ2-7	CASSPPGRGRVPYEQYF	TGTGCCAGCTCACCACCGGGTCGCGGGAGGGTCCCCTACGAGCAGTACTTC
-	-	TRBV14	TRBJ1-6	CASSHGLLIISPLHF	TGTGCCAGCAGCCACGGACTGCTGATTATTTCACCCCTCCACTTT
many	-	TRBV7-9	TRBJ2-1	CASSSGQQGPEQFF	TGTGCCAGCAGCTCGGGGCAACAGGGACCTGAGCAGTTCTTC
-	-	TRBV29-1	TRBJ2-5	CSVPDSPGQETQYF	TGCAGCGTCCCTGACTCCCCCGGCCAAGAGACCCAGTACTTC
few	-	TRBV3-1	TRBJ2-6	CASSPDPLRGSGANVLTF	TGTGCCAGCAGCCCAGACCCCCTTCGAGGATCTGGGGCCAACGTCCTGACTTTC
-	-	TRBV5-1	TRBJ1-4	CASSADSTDEKLFF	TGCGCCAGCAGCGCGGACAGTACCGATGAAAAACTGTTTTTT
-	TRBD2	TRBV4-1	TRBJ2-6	CASSHPGGGPGANVLTF	TGCGCCAGCAGCCACCCGGGAGGGGGACCTGGGGCCAACGTCCTGACTTTC
-	-	TRBV29-1	TRBJ1-2	CSVEEDSSTGYGYTF	TGCAGCGTTGAAGAAGATAGTTCTACCGGATATGGCTACACCTTC
-	TRBD2	TRBV5-1	TRBJ2-7	CASSSGLAWSYEQYF	TGCGCCAGCAGCTCCGGACTAGCGTGGTCCTACGAGCAGTACTTC
many	TRBD1	TRBV6-1	TRBJ1-2	CASSDTADRAVPYGYTF	TGTGCCAGCAGTGATACTGCGGACAGGGCGGTTCCCTATGGCTACACCTTC
-	TRBD2	TRBV15	TRBJ2-1	CATASGLAGPNEQFF	TGTGCCACCGCATCGGGACTAGCGGGACCAAATGAGCAGTTCTTC
many	-	TRBV24-1	TRBJ2-1	CATSDLRANNEQFF	TGTGCCACCAGTGATTTGAGGGCGAACAATGAGCAGTTCTTC
few	-	TRBV12-3/TRBV12-4	TRBJ1-3	CASSPQTVSGNTIYF	TGTGCCAGCAGTCCCCAGACAGTCTCTGGAAACACCATATATTTT
many	-	TRBV7-3	TRBJ2-1	CASSPGTFYNEQFF	TGTGCCAGCAGCCCAGGGACTTTCTACAATGAGCAGTTCTTC
few	TRBD2	TRBV30	TRBJ2-1	CAWSVRGAYNEQFF	TGTGCCTGGAGTGTACGGGGGGCCTACAATGAGCAGTTCTTC
few	TRBD1	TRBV6-5	TRBJ1-4	CASSYPGTVIFATNEKLFF	TGTGCCAGCAGTTACCCCGGGACAGTGATCTTTGCAACTAATGAAAAACTGTTTTTT
-	TRBD2	TRBV2	TRBJ2-3	CASSCVWRLAERTDTQYF	TGTGCCAGCAGTTGTGTTTGGAGGCTAGCGGAGCGCACAGATACGCAGTATTTT
many	TRBD1	TRBV29-1	TRBJ2-7	CSVMPGQGLYEQYF	TGCAGCGTCATGCCGGGACAGGGCCTTTACGAGCAGTACTTC
-	TRBD1	TRBV27	TRBJ1-1	CASSLTGVWTEAFF	TGTGCCAGCAGTTTGACAGGGGTGTGGACTGAAGCTTTCTTT
few	-	TRBV18	TRBJ2-7	CASSPSVDASYEQYF	TGTGCCAGCTCACCCTCCGTTGACGCCTCCTACGAGCAGTACTTC
few	-	TRBV5-1	TRBJ2-7	CASSSGRDTPHYEQYF	TGCGCCAGCAGCTCCGGACGGGACACCCCTCATTACGAGCAGTACTTC
few	-	TRBV29-1	TRBJ1-5	CSVRTAHNQPQHF	TGCAGCGTCCGGACAGCCCACAATCAGCCCCAGCATTTT
-	-	TRBV5-1	TRBJ2-1	CASSQVGGRYNEQFF	TGCGCCAGCAGCCAAGTGGGGGGGCGCTACAATGAGCAGTTCTTC
-	-	TRBV6-5	TRBJ2-7	CASSYEAGSSYEQYF	TGTGCCAGCAGTTACGAGGCGGGAAGCTCCTACGAGCAGTACTTC
few	-	TRBV5-1	TRBJ1-1	CASSLEGDFITEAFF	TGCGCCAGCAGCTTGGAGGGGGACTTTATCACTGAAGCTTTCTTT
-	-	TRBV5-1	TRBJ2-2	CASSTGAGAGELFF	TGCGCCAGCAGCACGGGGGCAGGGGCCGGGGAGCTGTTTTTT
-	-	TRBV3-1	TRBJ2-1	CASSPTRAGPSGEQFF	TGTGCCAGCAGCCCTACTCGGGCGGGGCCCTCCGGAGAGCAGTTCTTC
-	-	TRBV20-1	TRBJ2-1	CSASKSDNNEQFF	TGCAGTGCTAGTAAGTCCGATAACAATGAGCAGTTCTTC
-	-	TRBV6-5	TRBJ2-5	CASSYSTSQETQYF	TGTGCCAGCAGTTACTCGACCTCCCAAGAGACCCAGTACTTC
many	-	TRBV13	TRBJ2-7	CASSLVSGTPAYEQYF	TGTGCCAGCAGCTTAGTTTCTGGGACGCCTGCCTACGAGCAGTACTTC
-	TRBD1	TRBV20-1	TRBJ1-5	CSAAGQAWGNQPQHF	TGCAGTGCCGCCGGACAGGCCTGGGGCAATCAGCCCCAGCATTTT
few	-	TRBV27	TRBJ2-7	CASSLQAGNPSYEQYF	TGTGCCAGCAGTTTACAGGCAGGTAACCCCTCCTACGAGCAGTACTTC
few	-	TRBV19	TRBJ1-1	CASHPGAVNTEAFF	TGTGCCAGTCATCCGGGAGCCGTGAACACTGAAGCTTTCTTT